The sequence of this T cell receptor (beta chain) was determined in a study of blood T cell repertoires in COVID-19. Study as a whole: Whether acute or convalescent, the COVID-19 samples came from the United States, Italy and Spain. Nucleic acid was either cDNA or gDNA, and it came from T cells, B-cell-depleted T cells, or PBMCs.

The Seattle patients joined while their infection was active and were tracked longitudinally afterward. Original methodology: The authors estimated nucleated cell counts from reference gene primer amplification. Assay: immunoSEQ multiplex PCR; the TCRdb copy retains only in-frame clones and omits some. The D gene and trimming were derived from the DNA, and the V and J assignments and clone size from that table. Of approximately 290,000 clones listed, about 85% are singletons. Trimming at V came to 5 bases and at J to 9 bases, leaving 10 bases not matched to a gene. The CDR3 runs 13 residues. Germline CDR1 reads GTSNPN; CDR2 reads SVGIG (reference sequence).

The TCR originated in a human donor with COVID-19, enrolled during active disease. The donor label of this sample is uncertain. V and J are TRBV30 and TRBJ2-1, with 7 bases fitting TRBD1. The sequencing sample was made of peripheral blood. The CDR3 DNA reads as TGTGCCTGGGAAGGTAATCGGGACAGTGAGCAGTTCTTC. Translation: CAWEGNRDSEQFF.